This TCR beta chain was obtained from a study of blood T cell repertoires in COVID-19. This CDR3 spans 15 amino acids. Germline lookup yields CDR1 MDHEN and CDR2 SYDVKM. As for this clone: The junction departs from germline at one end; a sequencing error may be responsible.

Some clones are missing from TCRdb's copy, which holds only in-frame ones; the method was immunoSEQ multiplex PCR. The sample has over 200,000 clones, roughly 94% seen once. Sequencing was carried out using peripheral blood. The chain has TRBV28 and TRBJ1-2; 10 nucleotides align to TRBD1. The sequence was obtained from a man aged 25 to 40 with acute or convalescent COVID-19. The CDR3 loop is CASRLSTGQGNGYTF. The CDR3 nucleotides read TGTGCCAGCAGGTTATCCACGGGACAGGGGAATGGCTACACCTTC.